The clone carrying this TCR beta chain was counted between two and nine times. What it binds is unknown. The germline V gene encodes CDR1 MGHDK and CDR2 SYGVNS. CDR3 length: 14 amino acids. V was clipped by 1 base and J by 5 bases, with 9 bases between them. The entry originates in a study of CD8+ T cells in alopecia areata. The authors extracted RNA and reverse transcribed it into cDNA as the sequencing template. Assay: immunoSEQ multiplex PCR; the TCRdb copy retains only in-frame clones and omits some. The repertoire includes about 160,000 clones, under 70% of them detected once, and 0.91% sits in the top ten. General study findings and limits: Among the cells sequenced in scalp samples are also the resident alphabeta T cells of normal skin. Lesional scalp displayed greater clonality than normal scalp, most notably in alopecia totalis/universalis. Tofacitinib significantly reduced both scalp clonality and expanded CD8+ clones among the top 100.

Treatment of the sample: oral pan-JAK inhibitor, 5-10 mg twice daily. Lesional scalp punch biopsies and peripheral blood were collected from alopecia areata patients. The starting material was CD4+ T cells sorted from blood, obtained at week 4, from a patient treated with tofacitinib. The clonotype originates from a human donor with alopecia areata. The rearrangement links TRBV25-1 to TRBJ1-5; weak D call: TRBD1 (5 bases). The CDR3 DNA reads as TGTGCCAGCAGTGAATCGTGGGGACATCAGCCCCAGCATTTT. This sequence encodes CASSESWGHQPQHF.